The 8 T cell receptor beta chains below all came from one sample that was sequenced in a study of cytomegalovirus exposure and HLA in healthy donors. The PCR contained 60 Vbeta and 13 Jbeta primers. Assay used: immunoSEQ multiplex PCR; TCRdb lists only in-frame clones, some missing. Across 200,000 or so clones, the top ten clones capture about 1.1% of the sample. Specimen: PBMCs. Receptors originate from a girl under 10 years old in good health and CMV-seropositive.

This chain uses TRBV7-9 with TRBJ2-3, with 10 bases fitting TRBD2. The CDR3 spans 13 residues. The germline CDR1 and CDR2 sequences are SEHNR and FQNEAQ (reference sequence). With 8 bases clipped from V and 5 bases from J, the junction kept 4 bases outside the gene matches. CDR3 sequence reads: CASLAGGGDTQYF. Written as DNA, the CDR3 is TGTGCCAGCTTAGCGGGAGGTGGAGATACGCAGTATTTT.

The chain couples TRBV13 to TRBJ2-7; D may be TRBD2 (6 bases). This CDR3 spans 16 amino acids. V lost 7 bases and J 0 bases, leaving 19 bases between the germline ends. Looked up from germline, CDR1 is PRHDT and CDR2 is FYEKMQ (reference sequence). CDR3 bases: TGTGCCAGCATTCGATCTGGCGGGACGCACTCCTACGAGCAGTACTTC. It codes for CASIRSGGTHSYEQYF.

The chain is built from TRBV11-2 and TRBJ2-7; TRBD2 aligns across 9 bases. Germline V CDR1 and CDR2: SGHAT, FQNNGV. The trim removed 7 bases at V and 6 bases at J, leaving 10 bases unmatched. The CDR3 runs 14 residues. CDR3 in DNA: TGTGCCAGCACCATAGCGGGAGTATACAGCGAGCAGTACTTC. Translating gives CASTIAGVYSEQYF.

V usage is TRBV4-1 and J usage is TRBJ2-7; 7 bases fit TRBD1. V was pared by 9 bases and J by 6 bases, with 8 bases of the junction left unmatched. Germline-derived CDR1 and CDR2 are MGHRA and YSYEKL. This CDR3 has 12 amino acids. Written as DNA, the CDR3 is TGCGCCAGGGCACAGGGGTTAATCGAGCAGTACTTC. It encodes CARAQGLIEQYF.

V usage is TRBV28 and J usage is TRBJ2-5; 10 bases are shared with TRBD2. Germline CDR1 is MDHEN and CDR2 is SYDVKM. J was trimmed by 5 bases and V by 2 bases; bases with no gene match: 11. The CDR3 is made up of 17 amino acids. CDR3 in DNA: TGTGCCAGCAGTTTACCCCTAGCGGGAGTAAGAGAGGAGACCCAGTACTTC. Protein: CASSLPLAGVREETQYF.

The chain has TRBV5-1 and TRBJ2-7; 7 bases map to TRBD2. Germline loops: CDR1 SGHRS, CDR2 YFSETQ. The CDR3 length is 15 residues. The V gene end was trimmed by 1 base and the J gene end by 7 bases; junction bases not matched to a gene: 11. CDR3: CASSLTGPSGGEQYF. CDR3 DNA sequence: TGCGCCAGCAGCTTGACTGGGCCTAGCGGTGGGGAGCAGTACTTC.

This chain links TRBV6-1 with TRBJ1-2; D is unclear. CDR3 length: 13 residues. The V and J ends lost 7 bases and 8 bases respectively, with 17 bases between them. Germline CDR1 reads MNHNS; CDR2 reads SASEGT. CDR3 nucleotides: TGTGCCAGCACACTCCCGGGGTTCGCGGGCTACACCTTC. Its translation is CASTLPGFAGYTF.

The genes are TRBV7-9 and TRBJ2-3; 7 bases are a match to TRBD1. The germline gives CDR1 SEHNR, CDR2 FQNEAQ (reference sequence). This CDR3 contains 14 residues. The ends lost 6 bases at V and 6 bases at J; junction bases unmatched: 9. The CDR3 protein is CASRLQGSEDTQYF. The CDR3 bases are TGTGCCAGCAGACTACAGGGGAGCGAGGATACGCAGTATTTT.